A single sample is the source of the 30 T cell receptor beta chains below, sequenced in a study of blood T cell repertoires in COVID-19. Using immunoSEQ multiplex PCR, the repertoire was profiled, and TCRdb retains in-frame clones only, with some absent. The data contain approximately 330,000 clones, around 89% of them seen just once; the ten biggest clones take up around 1%. The specimen was peripheral blood. The receptors derive from a woman in her thirties or forties with COVID-19, enrolled during active disease.

V is TRBV7-9 and J is TRBJ2-7; D remains unclear. The CDR3 has 16 residues. Deletions cut 5 bases from V and 2 bases from J, with 19 bases between. Germline CDR1 reads SEHNR; CDR2 reads FQNEAQ (reference sequence). The CDR3 region is CASSPWQPGRTYEQYF. The CDR3 region has the DNA TGTGCCAGCAGCCCATGGCAGCCAGGTAGGACCTACGAGCAGTACTTC.

This clone was recorded only once. This chain links TRBV27 with TRBJ1-5; D gene uncertain. Trimming took 3 bases from V and 1 from J, leaving 7 bases between them. Germline CDR1 MNHEY, CDR2 SMNVEV (reference sequence). This CDR3 contains 14 residues. The CDR3 loop is CASSFRVSNQPQHF. DNA for the CDR3: TGTGCCAGCAGTTTTCGTGTGAGCAATCAGCCCCAGCATTTT.

CDR3 DNA: TGTGCCAGTAGTATCAGGGGTGAGGCTCAGCCCCAGCATTTT. Its protein is CASSIRGEAQPQHF. V is TRBV19 and J is TRBJ1-5, with D perhaps matching TRBD1 (6 bases). Germline values: CDR1 LNHDA, CDR2 SQIVND (reference sequence). V was cut by 3 bases and J by 6 bases, with 12 bases left in between. CDR3 size: 14 residues. The full variable domain, in which reference TRBV19 and TRBJ1-5 provide the parts outside the CDR3, is DGGITQSPKYLFRKEGQNVTLSCEQNLNHDAMYWYRQDPGQGLRLIYYSQIVNDFQKGDIAEGYSVSREKKESFPLTVTSAQKNPTAFYLCASSIRGEAQPQHFGDGTRLSIL.

The chain carries TRBV28 and TRBJ1-6; the match to TRBD1 covers 7 bases. V lost 5 bases and J lost 5; bases outside the gene matches: 9. Germline values: CDR1 MDHEN, CDR2 SYDVKM. This CDR3 contains 16 residues. For the CDR3, the DNA is TGTGCCAGCAGTCCCGAAGTAGGGGGCGATAATTCACCCCTCCACTTT. This sequence encodes CASSPEVGGDNSPLHF.

The V call is TRBV9, the J call TRBJ1-2, with TRBD1 as a possible D gene (6 bases). The CDR3 sequence is 14 residues long. Trimming stripped 3 bases from V and 3 bases from J, with 12 bases between. Germline V gives CDR1 SGDLS, CDR2 YYNGEE. The CDR3 is CASSGGLWDYGYTF. The CDR3 DNA follows: TGTGCCAGCAGCGGGGGGCTTTGGGACTATGGCTACACCTTC. Full variable domain (missing parts from reference TRBV9 and TRBJ1-2): DSGVTQTPKHLITATGQRVTLRCSPRSGDLSVYWYQQSLDQGLQFLIQYYNGEERAKGNILERFSAQQFPDLHSELNLSSLELGDSALYFCASSGGLWDYGYTFGSGTRLTVV.

CDR3 DNA: TGTGCCAGTAGTATGGCTTTCGAGGGTGGCTACACCTTC. Amino acid sequence: CASSMAFEGGYTF. V gene TRBV19 combines with J gene TRBJ1-2; D gene uncertain. V lost 3 bases to trimming and J lost 7 bases, with 12 bases between them. This CDR3 is 13 amino acids long. CDR1 is LNHDA and CDR2 is SQIVND in the germline V gene (reference sequence).

The chain carries TRBV19 and TRBJ2-5; D ambiguous. V was cut by 0 bases and J by 2 bases, with 10 bases left in between. The CDR3 runs 15 residues. The germline V gene has CDR1 LNHDA and CDR2 SQIVND (reference sequence). DNA of the CDR3: TGTGCCAGTAGTATAGATCTAAGTTGGCAAGAGACCCAGTACTTC. Protein product: CASSIDLSWQETQYF.

The chain recombines TRBV5-4 with TRBJ2-7; possibly TRBD2 for D (6 bases). Germline loops: CDR1 SGHNT, CDR2 YYREEE (reference sequence). Trimming shortened V by 4 bases and J by 7 bases, and 21 bases separated the two germline ends. The CDR3 is made up of 15 amino acids. CDR3 sequence (DNA): TGTGCCAGCAGCCATGCTCGGGGACTTGGGGCTGAGCAGTACTTC. Translation gives CASSHARGLGAEQYF.

To note about this clone: This sample also contains other DNA sequences that code for the same CDR3. In nucleotides, the CDR3 is TGTGCCAGCAGCTCAGGGGGCCCTGGAAACACCATATATTTT. This encodes CASSSGGPGNTIYF. The V call is TRBV28, the J call TRBJ1-3; 8 positions match TRBD1. V shed 6 bases, J shed 2 bases, and the junction held 3 bases outside the gene matches. The CDR3 is 14 residues long. Germline V gene lookup returns CDR1 MDHEN and CDR2 SYDVKM.

The chain combines TRBV27 with TRBJ2-7; 8 nucleotides agree with TRBD2. The CDR3 has 11 residues. V lost 4 bases, J lost 13 bases, and 6 bases stayed unmatched. Germline CDR1 and CDR2: MNHEY and SMNVEV (reference sequence). Here the CDR3 reads CASSSDGLAYF. The CDR3, as DNA: TGTGCCAGCAGTTCGGACGGACTAGCTTACTTC.

The J gene is TRBJ1-3, the V gene TRBV4-2; 8 bases map to TRBD1. Germline loops: CDR1 LGHNA, CDR2 YNFKEQ. J lost 2 bases, V lost 1 base, and 1 base had no gene match. The CDR3 totals 15 residues. The DNA for the CDR3 is TGTGCCAGCAGCCAAGGACAGGGGCCTGGAAACACCATATATTTT. Protein sequence: CASSQGQGPGNTIYF.

Regarding this clone: Other DNA variants within this sample encode the same CDR3. The gene calls are TRBV18 and TRBJ2-2, with 10 bases lining up with TRBD1. The CDR3 length is 15 residues. Germline CDR1 KGHSH, CDR2 LQKENI. The V segment lost 3 bases and the J segment 5 bases; nucleotides outside the gene matches: 3. CDR3 DNA sequence: TGTGCCAGCTCACCCCCGGGACAGGGGACCGGGGAGCTGTTTTTT. It translates to CASSPPGQGTGELFF.

The chain is built from TRBV27 and TRBJ1-3; possibly TRBD1 for D (6 bases). The germline V gene encodes CDR1 MNHEY and CDR2 SMNVEV (reference sequence). The CDR3 loop spans 18 amino acids. Trimming took 1 base from V and 2 from J, leaving 18 bases between them. The CDR3 nucleotides read TGTGCCAGCAGTTTATACTCCAGGGGAGCCCTTCCTGGAAACACCATATATTTT. It codes for CASSLYSRGALPGNTIYF.

The chain links TRBV28 to TRBJ1-1, with TRBD1 matching 7 bases. The CDR3 runs 14 residues. CDR1 and CDR2 from the germline V gene are MDHEN and SYDVKM. Trimming removed 3 bases from V and 6 bases from J; junction bases left unmatched: 7. As DNA, the CDR3 is TGTGCCAGCAGTTTCCAGGGGGGTCGGGCTGAAGCTTTCTTT. Protein: CASSFQGGRAEAFF.

The chain links TRBV6-6 to TRBJ1-6; 8 bases are shared with TRBD1. The CDR3 runs 15 residues. Germline lookup yields CDR1 MNHNY and CDR2 SVGAGI (reference sequence). The V and J ends lost 2 bases and 6 bases, in that order; junction bases with no gene match: 3. CDR3 sequence reads: CASSYIGQGNSPLHF. CDR3 nucleotides: TGTGCCAGCAGTTACATCGGACAGGGTAATTCACCCCTCCACTTT.

The chain carries TRBV10-2 and TRBJ2-1; possibly TRBD2 for D (5 bases). V was clipped by 4 bases and J by 0 bases, with 19 bases between them. CDR1 and CDR2 (germline): WSHSY, SAAADI. The CDR3 covers 18 residues. CDR3 protein: CASSGSSGTKSSYNEQFF. CDR3 DNA: TGCGCCAGCAGTGGCTCTTCGGGAACAAAAAGCTCCTACAATGAGCAGTTCTTC.

V gene TRBV3-1 (or the pseudogene TRBV3-2) combines with J gene TRBJ1-2, with 12 bases fitting TRBD1. Germline V gene sequence: CDR1 LGHDT, CDR2 YNNKEL (reference sequence). The CDR3 is made up of 14 amino acids. The junction had 3 bases not matched to a gene; V was cut back by 3 bases and J by 7 bases. For the CDR3, the DNA is TGTGCCAGCAGCCAGGGACAGGGGGCATCTGGCTACACCTTC. Its translation: CASSQGQGASGYTF.

The V gene is TRBV6-5, the J gene TRBJ2-3; 8 positions match TRBD2. The V segment lost 7 bases and the J segment 4 bases; nucleotides outside the gene matches: 10. The CDR3 covers 15 residues. Germline assignment: CDR1 MNHEY and CDR2 SVGAGI. The CDR3 nucleotides read TGTGCCAGCACCCCGGGGGGGGCAGGGGCAGATACGCAGTATTTT. This sequence encodes CASTPGGAGADTQYF.

The chain uses TRBV7-9 and TRBJ2-5, with D tentatively TRBD2 (6 bases). The V gene's germline CDR1 is SEHNR and CDR2 FQNEAQ (reference sequence). This CDR3 is built from 13 residues. Between the trimmed V and J ends, which lost 0 bases and 4 bases, there was a span of 6 bases. This chain's CDR3 is CASSLAGGETQYF. Here the CDR3 DNA reads TGTGCCAGCAGCTTAGCGGGGGGAGAGACCCAGTACTTC.

The chain couples TRBV10-3 to TRBJ2-5, with D tentatively TRBD2 (6 bases). Germline V CDR1 and CDR2: ENHRY, SYGVKD. Trimming pared 4 bases from V and 2 bases from J, leaving 11 bases between. This CDR3 region has 14 residues. DNA for the CDR3: TGTGCCATCAGTGGGGCTAGCGCACAAGAGACCCAGTACTTC. Translating it yields CAISGASAQETQYF.

The J gene is TRBJ1-4, the V gene TRBV30; D call uncertain. This CDR3 region has 15 residues. Germline CDR1 GTSNPN, CDR2 SVGIG (reference sequence). V lost 4 bases and J lost 0, with 12 bases in between. CDR3 sequence: CAWTPLGATNEKLFF. In nucleotides, the CDR3 is TGTGCCTGGACCCCTCTCGGGGCAACTAATGAAAAACTGTTTTTT.

The chain recombines TRBV28 with TRBJ1-4; D might be TRBD1 (5 bases). CDR1 and CDR2 (germline): MDHEN, SYDVKM. V was trimmed by 2 bases and J by 3 bases, leaving 16 bases between them. This CDR3 is 17 amino acids long. CDR3 in amino acids: CASSLGAVPLPNEKLFF. The CDR3 DNA reads TGTGCCAGCAGTTTAGGGGCAGTACCGCTGCCTAATGAAAAACTGTTTTTT.

This chain connects TRBV11-3 to TRBJ1-1, with D unresolved. The V gene's germline CDR1 is SGHNT and CDR2 YENEEA. This CDR3 comprises 13 residues. The germline V and J ends were trimmed by 3 bases and 1 base, with 6 bases remaining between them. CDR3 sequence reads: CASSFSGNTEAFF. The CDR3 DNA reads as TGTGCCAGCAGCTTCTCAGGGAACACTGAAGCTTTCTTT.

The CDR3 sequence: CAISDKRGDGEQFF. The DNA of the CDR3 is TGTGCCATCAGTGATAAGCGGGGAGATGGTGAGCAGTTCTTC. The V gene is TRBV10-3, the J gene TRBJ2-1; 7 nucleotides align to TRBD2. V lost 3 bases and J lost 9; bases outside the gene matches: 8. The germline V gene encodes CDR1 ENHRY and CDR2 SYGVKD. The CDR3 sequence is 14 residues long.

The chain couples TRBV19 to TRBJ1-2, with D unresolved. The CDR3 sequence is 10 residues long. V was shortened by 9 bases and J by 10 bases, with 12 bases between the two germline ends. Germline V gene data show CDR1 as LNHDA and CDR2 as SQIVND (reference sequence). CDR3 bases: TGTGCCAGCCCTGCCGGTCACTACACCTTC. It translates to CASPAGHYTF. Full variable domain (rest looked up from reference TRBV19 and TRBJ1-2): DGGITQSPKYLFRKEGQNVTLSCEQNLNHDAMYWYRQDPGQGLRLIYYSQIVNDFQKGDIAEGYSVSREKKESFPLTVTSAQKNPTAFYLCASPAGHYTFGSGTRLTVV.

The J gene is TRBJ2-1, the V gene TRBV6-6; 9 positions match TRBD2. This CDR3 region has 14 residues. V was pared by 8 bases and J by 0 bases, with 2 bases of the junction left unmatched. From germline, CDR1 is MNHNY and CDR2 SVGAGI (reference sequence). CDR3 nucleotides: TGTGCCAGCGGCGGGGGGGACTCCTACAATGAGCAGTTCTTC. Its translation is CASGGGDSYNEQFF.

Only one count was recorded for this clone. The chain uses TRBV19 and TRBJ2-1; D might be TRBD2 (5 bases). V was pared by 3 bases and J by 9 bases, with 9 bases between. This CDR3 comprises 12 residues. In germline, CDR1 is LNHDA, CDR2 SQIVND (reference sequence). The CDR3 DNA sequence: TGTGCCAGTAGTATCGGGGTTGGTGAGCAGTTCTTC. It encodes CASSIGVGEQFF.

The chain is built from TRBV5-8 and TRBJ2-1, with 8 bases aligning to TRBD1. With 3 bases clipped from V and 3 bases from J, the junction kept 5 bases outside the gene matches. CDR3 length: 15 amino acids. CDR1 and CDR2 (germline): SGHTS, YDEGEE. CDR3 sequence reads: CASSSRQGFYNEQFF. CDR3 DNA sequence: TGTGCCAGCAGCTCCCGACAGGGGTTCTACAATGAGCAGTTCTTC.

The rearrangement links TRBV2 to TRBJ2-2; 7 bases fit TRBD1. Germline V gene lookup returns CDR1 SNHLY and CDR2 FYNNEI. After removal of 5 bases from V and 7 bases from J, the junction contained 16 bases not matched to a gene. The CDR3 is 17 residues long. CDR3 sequence (DNA): TGTGCCAGCAGTACGACAGGGCGAGGGGTATCGGGCGGGGAGCTGTTTTTT. Amino acid sequence: CASSTTGRGVSGGELFF.

The rearrangement joins TRBV5-1 to TRBJ2-7; the D gene is possibly TRBD1 (6 bases). Germline CDR1 is SGHRS and CDR2 is YFSETQ. Trimming left V 2 bases short and J 0 bases short, with 18 bases between. This CDR3 spans 17 amino acids. CDR3 sequence (DNA): TGCGCCAGCAGCTTCTCTCGAGACGGGACAACCTCCTACGAGCAGTACTTC. Amino acids: CASSFSRDGTTSYEQYF.